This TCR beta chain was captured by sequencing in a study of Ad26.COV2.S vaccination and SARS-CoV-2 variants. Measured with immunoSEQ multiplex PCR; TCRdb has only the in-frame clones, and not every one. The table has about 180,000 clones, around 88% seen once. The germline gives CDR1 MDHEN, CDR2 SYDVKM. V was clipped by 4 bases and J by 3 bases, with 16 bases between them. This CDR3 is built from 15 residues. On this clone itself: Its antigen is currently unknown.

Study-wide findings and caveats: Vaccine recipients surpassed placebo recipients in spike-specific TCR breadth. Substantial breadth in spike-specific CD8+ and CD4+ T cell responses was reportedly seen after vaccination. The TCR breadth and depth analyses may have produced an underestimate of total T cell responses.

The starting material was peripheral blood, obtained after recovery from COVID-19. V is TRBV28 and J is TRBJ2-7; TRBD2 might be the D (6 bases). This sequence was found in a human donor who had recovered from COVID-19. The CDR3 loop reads CASSSWDSNFYEQYF. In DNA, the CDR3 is TGTGCCAGCAGTTCCTGGGACTCTAATTTCTACGAGCAGTACTTC.